Given below is one T cell receptor beta chain in context. No antigen is known for it. No much larger clonotype is one base removed from it; base qualities were not supplied. These data belong to a study of blood T cell repertoires in COVID-19 (dated by TCRdb to the early 2020s). Looking at the study overall: Samples from collaborators originated in the United States, Italy and Spain and spanned both the acute and convalescent phases of COVID-19. The prospective study material was composed of cDNA or gDNA derived from T cells, B-cell-depleted T cells, or PBMCs. The sample metadata nearly always contained a de-identified subject ID, COVID-19 status, age in years and sex. The repertoires were released in a freely available public database meant as a resource for research on the immune response to SARS-CoV-2. The samples were drawn from the first 160 participants of the ongoing ImmuneRACE study and from 950 to 1,500 subjects provided by 6 global collaborators. Subjects who had been exposed to COVID-19, were actively infected with it, or had recovered from it provided the deeply sampled blood TCRbeta repertoires that made up the dataset. Where available, HLA class I and class II types were taken from metadata supplied by the sample provider and were not determined by assay-based typing.

The collaborating institutions used their own protocols to collect whole blood in K2EDTA tubes. For TCRbeta analysis, collaborator samples were shipped as frozen whole blood, as isolated PBMCs, or as DNA extracted from either sample type. The study at large found these results: How much clinical and demographic metadata was included differed by source and by participant, and the metadata was provided uncurated.

The immunoSEQ Assay, a bias-controlled multiplex PCR, was used to amplify TCRbeta CDR3 regions from genomic DNA. In the authors' own workflow: The number of nucleated cells in each sample was estimated by amplification of reference gene primers within the assay. To quantify the absolute abundance of each unique TCRbeta CDR3 rearrangement, sequence reads were collapsed and filtered. For each sample, productive Simpson clonality was calculated by taking the square root of Simpson's diversity index across productive rearrangements. Sourced from immuneACCESS, this table was stored by TCRdb with only in-frame sequences that have V and J called. A share of the clones is absent; for the studies checked, an unresolved V gene accounts for under half, and the remainder has no known explanation. Clone size and the V and J calls come from that table; the DNA yielded D and trimming. Present in this sample are over 120,000 clones, roughly four fifths of which were seen just once. Around 9.5% of the sample lies in the top ten.

This receptor was taken from a woman aged 45-60 years with active or convalescent COVID-19. Input material: peripheral blood.

The DNA is as follows: TGTGCCAGCTCACCTATACAGGATACTAACTATGGCTACACCTTC. This gives the protein CASSPIQDTNYGYTF. This chain is built from TRBV18 and TRBJ1-2; 5 matching bases give a weak D call of TRBD1. From the germline V gene, CDR1 is KGHSH and CDR2 is LQKENI. The CDR3 has 15 amino acids, counting the end cysteine and phenylalanine. Left in the record is the CDR3 DNA by itself, 45 bases read in frame from the first base. V is pared back by 3 bases and J by 0 bases, with 11 bases lying between the germline termini.